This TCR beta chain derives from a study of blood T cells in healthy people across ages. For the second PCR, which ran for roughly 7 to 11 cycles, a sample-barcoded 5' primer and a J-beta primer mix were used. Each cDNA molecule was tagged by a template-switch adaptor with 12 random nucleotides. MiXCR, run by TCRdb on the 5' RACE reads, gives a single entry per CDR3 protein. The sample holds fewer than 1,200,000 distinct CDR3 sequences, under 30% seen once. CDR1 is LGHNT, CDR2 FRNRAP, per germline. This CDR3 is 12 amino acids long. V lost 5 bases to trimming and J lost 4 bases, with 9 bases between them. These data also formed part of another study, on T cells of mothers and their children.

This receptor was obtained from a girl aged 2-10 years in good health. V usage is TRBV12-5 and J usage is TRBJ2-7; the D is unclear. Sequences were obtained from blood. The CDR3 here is CASGATIYEQYF. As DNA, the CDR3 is TGTGCTAGTGGTGCCACGATTTACGAGCAGTACTTC.